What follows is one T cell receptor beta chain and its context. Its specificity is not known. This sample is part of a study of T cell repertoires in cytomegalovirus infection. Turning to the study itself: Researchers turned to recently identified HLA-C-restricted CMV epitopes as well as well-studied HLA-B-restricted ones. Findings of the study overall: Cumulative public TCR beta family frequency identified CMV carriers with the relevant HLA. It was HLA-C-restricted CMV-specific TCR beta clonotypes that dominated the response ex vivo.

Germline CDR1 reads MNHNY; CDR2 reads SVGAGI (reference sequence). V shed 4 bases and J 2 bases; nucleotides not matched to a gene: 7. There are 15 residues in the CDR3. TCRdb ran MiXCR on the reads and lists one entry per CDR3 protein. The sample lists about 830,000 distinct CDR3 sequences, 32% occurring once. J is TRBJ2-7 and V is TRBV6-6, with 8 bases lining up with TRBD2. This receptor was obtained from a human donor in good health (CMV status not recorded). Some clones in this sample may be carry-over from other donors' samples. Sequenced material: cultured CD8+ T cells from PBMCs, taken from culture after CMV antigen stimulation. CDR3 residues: CASSLSGGRTYEQYV. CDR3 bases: TGTGCCAGCAGTTTGTCGGGGGGGCGAACCTACGAGCAGTACGTC.